Here is one TCR beta chain with its context. As handled by the study authors: Reference gene primer amplification gave estimated nucleated cell counts. Repertoires were generated with immunoSEQ multiplex PCR, while TCRdb's copy carries only in-frame clones and drops some. V, J and clone size reflect that table, while D and trimming were determined from the DNA. Altogether 150,000 to 170,000 clones are present, roughly nine tenths being singletons, with the ten largest covering about 0.55%. This sample was taken from a study of blood T cell repertoires in COVID-19. The CDR3 is 17 amino acids. Germline values: CDR1 SGHTA, CDR2 FQGNSA. Trimming stripped 5 bases from V and 0 bases from J, with 14 bases between.

Source material: peripheral blood. The chain combines TRBV7-2 with TRBJ1-6; perhaps TRBD1 as D (6 bases). The TCR originated in a man aged 50-60 years with acute or convalescent COVID-19. The CDR3 region has the DNA TGTGCCAGCAGCCAATTAACAGGGAGCTCCTATAATTCACCCCTCCACTTT. Translated, it gives CASSQLTGSSYNSPLHF.